This is a list of T cell receptor beta chains from one sample in a study of blood T cell repertoires in COVID-19. Using immunoSEQ multiplex PCR, the repertoire was profiled, and TCRdb retains in-frame clones only, with some absent. Among about 98,000 clones listed, around nine tenths were seen once. The specimen sequenced was peripheral blood. Source of these receptors: a man aged 45-65 years with acute or convalescent COVID-19. The CDR3 runs from the conserved cysteine through the conserved F or W. D genes are given only for firm matches. Clone size, where shown, is once, few, many, or a class for clones that have expanded.

>TRBV18|TRBJ1-3|.|.
CASSRRDLTGITFPGNTIYF
TGTGCCAGCTCACGCCGGGATCTTACAGGGATAACGTTTCCTGGAAACACCATATATTTT
>TRBV9|TRBJ2-4|.|TRBD1
CASSVDPTGWGQGSKNIQYF
TGTGCCAGCAGCGTAGATCCGACTGGTTGGGGACAGGGCTCTAAAAACATTCAGTACTTC
>TRBV9|TRBJ2-5|.|TRBD2
CASSEGGSETQYF
TGTGCCAGCAGCGAGGGAGGGAGCGAGACCCAGTACTTC
>TRBV5-1|TRBJ1-1|.|TRBD1
CASSLGGTEPNTEAFF
TGCGCCAGCAGCTTGGGGGGGACAGAACCGAACACTGAAGCTTTCTTT
>TRBV5-1|TRBJ2-7|.|TRBD2
CASSLIRTSGSSEQYF
TGCGCCAGCAGCCTGATAAGGACTAGCGGGAGTAGCGAGCAGTACTTC
>TRBV7-3|TRBJ2-2|once|TRBD2
CASSLYRTSANTGELFF
TGTGCCAGCAGCTTATACAGGACTAGCGCGAACACCGGGGAGCTGTTTTTT
>TRBV5-4|TRBJ2-2|.|TRBD1
CASSPGQGRPGELFF
TGTGCCAGCAGCCCAGGACAGGGGAGGCCCGGGGAGCTGTTTTTT
>TRBV4-1|TRBJ2-3|.|TRBD1
CASSRSTGAKDTQYF
TGCGCCAGCAGCCGATCTACAGGGGCAAAAGATACGCAGTATTTT
>TRBV5-8|TRBJ2-3|.|TRBD2
CASSSRGGSRTDTQYF
TGTGCCAGCAGCTCTCGGGGCGGGAGCCGCACAGATACGCAGTATTTT
>TRBV11-1|TRBJ1-1|.|.
CASSPTRHHTEAFF
TGTGCCAGCAGCCCGACACGGCATCACACTGAAGCTTTCTTT
>TRBV7-2|TRBJ2-1|.|TRBD2
CASSLQLAGSSEQFF
TGTGCCAGCAGCTTACAACTAGCGGGAAGTAGTGAGCAGTTCTTC
>TRBV5-8|TRBJ2-1|once|TRBD2
CASSAGTSGGNEQFF
TGTGCCAGCAGCGCCGGGACTAGTGGGGGCAATGAGCAGTTCTTC
>TRBV19|TRBJ1-5|few|.
CASSVVSSYSNQPQHF
TGTGCCAGTAGTGTGGTCAGTAGCTATAGCAATCAGCCCCAGCATTTT
>TRBV14|TRBJ1-6|.|.
CASAPLTAYSPLHF
TGTGCCAGCGCGCCCCTGACAGCATATTCACCCCTCCACTTT
>TRBV10-2|TRBJ1-6|.|.
CASSFSGTSKGHNSPLHF
TGCGCCAGCAGTTTTAGCGGGACTTCTAAAGGGCATAATTCACCCCTCCACTTT
>TRBV4-1|TRBJ2-1|once|.
CASSQPLKSGGPYNEQFF
TGCGCCAGCAGCCAACCTTTAAAGTCTGGCGGCCCCTACAATGAGCAGTTCTTC
>TRBV6-5|TRBJ2-7|.|.
CASLAPRASYEQYF
TGTGCCAGTTTAGCCCCCAGGGCCTCCTACGAGCAGTACTTC
>TRBV11-2|TRBJ2-1|.|.
CASSLDEGVVNNEQFF
TGTGCCAGCAGCTTAGACGAGGGAGTGGTTAACAATGAGCAGTTCTTC
>TRBV18|TRBJ1-1|.|TRBD1
CASSPLGTGLNTEAFF
TGTGCCAGCTCACCACTCGGGACAGGGTTGAACACTGAAGCTTTCTTT
>TRBV3-1/TRBV3-2|TRBJ1-2|.|.
CASSQGEASGYGYTF
TGTGCCAGCAGCCAAGGGGAGGCCTCGGGCTATGGCTACACCTTC
>TRBV11-2|TRBJ2-7|.|.
CASIQPGVGYEQYF
TGTGCCAGCATCCAACCGGGAGTGGGCTACGAGCAGTACTTC
>TRBV19|TRBJ1-1|.|TRBD1
CASRQGAGTEAFF
TGTGCCAGTAGACAGGGGGCTGGCACTGAAGCTTTCTTT
>TRBV2|TRBJ1-6|.|TRBD1
CASSSTGVRNSPLHF
TGTGCCAGCAGCTCGACAGGGGTTAGGAATTCACCCCTCCACTTT
>TRBV7-9|TRBJ2-4|.|.
CASSLAEAAKNIQYF
TGTGCCAGCAGCTTAGCTGAGGCGGCCAAAAACATTCAGTACTTC
>TRBV3-1/TRBV3-2|TRBJ2-4|.|TRBD1
CASSDPFRQGVAKNIQYF
TGTGCCAGCAGCGACCCTTTTCGACAGGGGGTAGCCAAAAACATTCAGTACTTC
>TRBV18|TRBJ1-6|.|TRBD1
CASSPTGQGSGSPLHF
TGTGCCAGCTCACCAACGGGACAGGGGTCAGGTTCACCCCTCCACTTT
>TRBV5-4|TRBJ2-1|.|.
CASSPPGYNEQFF
TGTGCCAGCTCCCCCCCGGGGTACAATGAGCAGTTCTTC
>TRBV5-4|TRBJ1-3|.|.
CASSTPDSSGNTIYF
TGTGCCAGCAGCACTCCGGACAGCTCTGGAAACACCATATATTTT